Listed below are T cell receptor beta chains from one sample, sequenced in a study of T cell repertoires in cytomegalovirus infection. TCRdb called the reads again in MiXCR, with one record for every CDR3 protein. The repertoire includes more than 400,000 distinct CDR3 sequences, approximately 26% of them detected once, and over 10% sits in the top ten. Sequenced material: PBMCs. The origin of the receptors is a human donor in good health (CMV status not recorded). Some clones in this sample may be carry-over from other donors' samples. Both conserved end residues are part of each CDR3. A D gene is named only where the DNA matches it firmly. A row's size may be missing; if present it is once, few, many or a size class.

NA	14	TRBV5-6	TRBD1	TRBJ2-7	TGTGCCAGCAGCTTGGGGGCAGGGGGCTACGAGCAGTACTTC	CASSLGAGGYEQYF
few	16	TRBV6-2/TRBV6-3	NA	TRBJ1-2	TGTGCCAGCAGTCATCGCTCCCGGAGTTCTAACTATGGCTACACCTTC	CASSHRSRSSNYGYTF
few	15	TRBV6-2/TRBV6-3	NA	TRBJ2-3	TGTGCCAGCAGTTCTATATCAGTCATGGTGGATACGCAGTATTTT	CASSSISVMVDTQYF
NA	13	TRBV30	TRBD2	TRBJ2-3	TGTGCCTGGCTTGGCGGGGGGGGGTCTACGCAGTATTTT	CAWLGGGGSTQYF
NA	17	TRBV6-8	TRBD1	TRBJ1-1	TGTGCCAGCAGTTACCAAGCCGGGACAGGGAAGAACACTGAAGCTTTCTTT	CASSYQAGTGKNTEAFF
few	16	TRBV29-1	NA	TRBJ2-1	TGCAGCGTTGAAGTCAGGGCCTTCGCCGATCCTGGTGAGCAGTTCTTC	CSVEVRAFADPGEQFF
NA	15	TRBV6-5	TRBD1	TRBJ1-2	TGTGCCAGCAGTCAGGGGACAGGGTCGTACTATGGCTACACCTTC	CASSQGTGSYYGYTF
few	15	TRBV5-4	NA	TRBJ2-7	TGTGCCAGCAGCGGGGGCGTAGCGAGTTTCTACGAGCAGTACTTC	CASSGGVASFYEQYF
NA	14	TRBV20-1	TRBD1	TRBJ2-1	TGCAGTGCTAAGCGACAGGGCTTCTACAATGAGCAGTTCTTC	CSAKRQGFYNEQFF
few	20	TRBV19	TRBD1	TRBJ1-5	TGTGCCAGTAGTATGTGGGGACAGGGCACACGGCCCGATAGCAATCAGCCCCAGCATTTT	CASSMWGQGTRPDSNQPQHF
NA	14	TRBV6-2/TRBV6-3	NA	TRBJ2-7	TGTGCCAGCAGTTACTCGCCAGGGGCCTACGAGCAGTACTTC	CASSYSPGAYEQYF
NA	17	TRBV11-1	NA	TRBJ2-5	TGTGCCAGCAGCCACCCCCGTCAGGTGGAGCTCCAAGAGACCCAGTACTTC	CASSHPRQVELQETQYF
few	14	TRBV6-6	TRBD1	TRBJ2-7	TGTGCCAGCAGGACCGGACAGGGGACCTACGAGCAGTACTTC	CASRTGQGTYEQYF
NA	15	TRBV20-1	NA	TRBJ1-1	TGCAGTGCTAGAGAGGCCATGTGGGGCGGCACTGAAGCTTTCTTT	CSAREAMWGGTEAFF
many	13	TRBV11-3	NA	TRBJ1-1	TGTGCCAGCAGCTCCAACACGGGTTCGGCGGCTTTCTTT	CASSSNTGSAAFF
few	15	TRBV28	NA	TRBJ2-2	TGTGCCAGCAGCCCGCACAACAGGGAGGCCGGGGAGCTGTTTTTT	CASSPHNREAGELFF
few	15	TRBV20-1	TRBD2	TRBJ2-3	TGCAGTGCCAGACCCGGACTAGCGGGAGTCCGGGCGCAGTATTTT	CSARPGLAGVRAQYF
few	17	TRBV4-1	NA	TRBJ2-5	TGCGCCAGCAGCCAAGATCGAGGTGCGGCCCGGGGAGAGACCCAGTACTTC	CASSQDRGAARGETQYF
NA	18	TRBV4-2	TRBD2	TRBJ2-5	TGTGCCAGCAGCCAAGGCGACGGGACTAGCGGGAGGAGAGAGACCCAGTACTTC	CASSQGDGTSGRRETQYF
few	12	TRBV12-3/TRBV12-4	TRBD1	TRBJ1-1	TGTGCCAGCAGTTTTCGACAGGGGAAAGCTTTCTTT	CASSFRQGKAFF
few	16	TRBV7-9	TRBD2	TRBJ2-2	TGTGCCAGCAGCTCCCGACTAGCGGGAGACACCGGGGAGCTGTTTTTT	CASSSRLAGDTGELFF
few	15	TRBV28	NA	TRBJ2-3	TGTGCCAGCAGTTCCCCGGCCGAGGGCACAGATACGCAGTATTTT	CASSSPAEGTDTQYF
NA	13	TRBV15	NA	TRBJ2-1	TGTGCCACCAGCACCCGACAGGACCCTCGGGAGTTCTTC	CATSTRQDPREFF
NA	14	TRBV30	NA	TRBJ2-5	TGTGCCTGGAGTAAGGTCCTGGTGAGGGAGACCCAGTACTTC	CAWSKVLVRETQYF
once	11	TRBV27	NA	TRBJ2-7	TGTGCCAGCAGTTTACAGCCAAGGCAGTACTTC	CASSLQPRQYF
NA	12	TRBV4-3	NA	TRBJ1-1	TGCGCCAGCAGCACCAATAGCCGGGTAGCTTTCTTT	CASSTNSRVAFF
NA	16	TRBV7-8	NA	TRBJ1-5	TGTGCCAGCAGCTTAGCATGGGGGGATAGCAATCAGCCCCAGCATTTT	CASSLAWGDSNQPQHF
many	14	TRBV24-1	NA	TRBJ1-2	TGTGCCACCAGTGATTTGTCGGGAAACTATGGCTACACCTTC	CATSDLSGNYGYTF
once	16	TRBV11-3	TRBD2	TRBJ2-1	TGTGCCAGCAGCTCATCAGGGACTAGCGGGAACAATGAGCAGTTCTTC	CASSSSGTSGNNEQFF
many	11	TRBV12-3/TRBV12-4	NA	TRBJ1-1	TGTGCCAGCACCACGTCCCCTGAAGCTTTCTTT	CASTTSPEAFF
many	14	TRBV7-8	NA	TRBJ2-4	TGTGCCAGCAGCGAGGAGGCCAGGAGGAACATTCAGTACTTC	CASSEEARRNIQYF
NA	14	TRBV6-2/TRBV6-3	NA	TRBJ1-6	TGTGCCAGCAGAGATCCAGGGTCCACTTCACCCCTCCACTTT	CASRDPGSTSPLHF
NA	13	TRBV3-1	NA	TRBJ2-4	TGTGCCAGCAGCCAAGTAGGGATGAACATTCAGTACTTC	CASSQVGMNIQYF
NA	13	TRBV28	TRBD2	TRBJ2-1	TGTGCCAGCAGTACCGGACTAGCCCCCGAGCAGTTCTTC	CASSTGLAPEQFF
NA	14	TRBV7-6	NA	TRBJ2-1	TGTGCCAGCAGTTCCGTAGGGGGATCGGGGGAGCAGTTCTTC	CASSSVGGSGEQFF
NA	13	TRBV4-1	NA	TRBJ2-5	TGCGCCAGCAGCCAAGATCGGGGGTTTGACCAGTACTTC	CASSQDRGFDQYF
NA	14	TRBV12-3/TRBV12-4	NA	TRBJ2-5	TGTGCCAGCAGCTACGGACGAGCCCAAGAGACCCAGTACTTC	CASSYGRAQETQYF
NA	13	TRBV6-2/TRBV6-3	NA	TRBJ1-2	TGTGCCAGCAGTGACGGGATCCTTGGCGGCTACACCTTC	CASSDGILGGYTF
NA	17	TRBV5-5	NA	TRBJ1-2	TGTGCCAGCAGCTTGGCTGGGACCGGGGGTAACAGAGGCGGCTACACCTTC	CASSLAGTGGNRGGYTF
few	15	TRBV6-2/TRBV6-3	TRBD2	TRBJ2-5	TGTGCCACCACGGGACTAGCGGGAGGATTAGAGACCCAGTACTTC	CATTGLAGGLETQYF
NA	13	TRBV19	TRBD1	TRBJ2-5	TGTGCCAGTAGGGGGACAGGCCGGGAGACCCAGTACTTC	CASRGTGRETQYF
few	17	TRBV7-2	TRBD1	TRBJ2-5	TGTGCCAGCGGAAAGCCTACCGGGACAGGGATACAAGAGACCCAGTACTTC	CASGKPTGTGIQETQYF
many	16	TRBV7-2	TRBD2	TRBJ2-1	TGTGCCAGCAGCCTGGGGATGGGGAGGGTGGACAATGAGCAGTTCTTC	CASSLGMGRVDNEQFF
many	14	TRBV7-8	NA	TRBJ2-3	TGTGCCAGCAGCTCTGGGGGTAGCGCAGATACGCAGTATTTT	CASSSGGSADTQYF
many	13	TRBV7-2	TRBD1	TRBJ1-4	TGTGCCAGCAGCGGCCGACAGGGGGAAAAACTGTTTTTT	CASSGRQGEKLFF
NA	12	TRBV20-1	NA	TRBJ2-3	TGCAGTGCTTCCGGACAGACAGATACGCAGTATTTT	CSASGQTDTQYF
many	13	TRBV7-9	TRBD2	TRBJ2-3	TGTGCCAGCAGCCCTAGCGGCGCAGATACGCAGTATTTT	CASSPSGADTQYF
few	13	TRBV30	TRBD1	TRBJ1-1	TGTGCCTGGAGTTCGGACAGGTTGGCTGAAGCTTTCTTT	CAWSSDRLAEAFF
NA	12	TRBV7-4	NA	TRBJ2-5	TGTGCCAGCAGCAGGGCTGGGGGGACCCAGTACTTC	CASSRAGGTQYF
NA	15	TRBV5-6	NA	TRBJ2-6	TGTGCCAGCAGCTTTGATATGGGGGGGGCCAACGTCCTGACTTTC	CASSFDMGGANVLTF
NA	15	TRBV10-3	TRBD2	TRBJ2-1	TGTGCCATCAGTGGGACTAGCGGATTATACAATGAGCAGTTCTTC	CAISGTSGLYNEQFF
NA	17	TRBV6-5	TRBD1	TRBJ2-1	TGTGCCAGCAGTTACTTGGGGACAGGGGGTCGGTACAATGAGCAGTTCTTC	CASSYLGTGGRYNEQFF
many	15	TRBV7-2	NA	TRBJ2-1	TGTGCCAGCAGCTCGAATACCTACTCCTACAATGAGCAGTTCTTC	CASSSNTYSYNEQFF
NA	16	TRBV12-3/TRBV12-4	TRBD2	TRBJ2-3	TGTGCCAGCAGGGAACCCGGACTAGTGAGGGGAGATACGCAGTATTTT	CASREPGLVRGDTQYF